This TCR delta chain was sequenced during a study of gamma-delta chains in newborns, infants, children. Overall study: Microbial exposure reportedly drives polyclonal innate γδ T cell expansion after birth.

TCRdb called clones from the reads again using CATT. The table lists a few thousand delta-chain clones, 2.5% to 3% of them singletons. The CDR3 totals 17 residues. CDR1 and CDR2 (germline): GEAIGNYY, EKD. With 3 bases clipped from V and 0 bases from J, the junction kept 12 bases outside the gene matches. In this sample, this clone turned up a few times. The chain has TRDV2 and TRDJ1, with TRDD3 matching over 7 bases. The clonotype comes from a child who was a newborn, infant or young child, either healthy, febrile or measles-vaccinated (not recorded which). The sequenced material came from blood. The CDR3: CACDPLGAFGYTDKLIF. The CDR3 DNA reads as TGTGCCTGTGACCCTCTGGGGGCCTTTGGGTACACCGATAAACTCATCTTT.